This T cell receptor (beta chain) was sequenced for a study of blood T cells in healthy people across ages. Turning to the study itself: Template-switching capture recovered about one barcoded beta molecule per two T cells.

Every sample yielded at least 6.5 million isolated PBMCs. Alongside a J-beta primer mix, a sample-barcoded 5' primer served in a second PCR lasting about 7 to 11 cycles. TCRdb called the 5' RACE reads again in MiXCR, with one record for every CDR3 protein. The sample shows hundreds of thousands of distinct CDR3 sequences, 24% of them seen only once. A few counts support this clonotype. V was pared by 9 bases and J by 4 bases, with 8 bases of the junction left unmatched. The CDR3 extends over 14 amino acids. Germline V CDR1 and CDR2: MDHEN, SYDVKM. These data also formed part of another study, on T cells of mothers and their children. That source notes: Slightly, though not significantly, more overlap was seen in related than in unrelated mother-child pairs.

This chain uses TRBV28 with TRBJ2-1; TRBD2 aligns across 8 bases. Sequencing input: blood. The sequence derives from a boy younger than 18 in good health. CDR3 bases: TGTGCCAGTAGCGGGGACTCGAGGTACAATGAGCAGTTCTTC. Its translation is CASSGDSRYNEQFF.